Only one count was recorded for the clone carrying this T cell receptor (beta chain). Its antigen is unknown. The sample belongs to a study of cytomegalovirus exposure and HLA in healthy donors. Profiling relied on immunoSEQ multiplex PCR, and the TCRdb table lists in-frame clones only, not all of them. The table includes some 77,000 clones, around 96% detected once. Findings of the study overall: TCR beta chains numbering some 160 were designated cytomegalovirus-associated. A few CMV-associated chains proved CMV antigen-specific in vitro. Clusters of TCRs from the first cohort tended to co-occur in the 100 to 150 validation repertoires (as a later analysis found).

This CDR3 spans 14 amino acids. CDR1 is SGHNT, CDR2 YYREEE, per germline (reference sequence). V shed 4 bases and J shed 8 bases, with 18 bases lying between them. The sequenced sample consisted of PBMCs. The chain is built from TRBV5-4 and TRBJ1-2, with D perhaps matching TRBD1 (5 bases). This sequence originates from a young man in good health and CMV-seropositive. The CDR3 loop is CASSPYRRAGGYTF. The CDR3 DNA reads as TGTGCCAGCAGCCCCTACCGCAGGGCTGGGGGCTACACCTTC.